The 30 T cell receptor beta chains below all came from one sample that was sequenced in a study of blood T cell repertoires in COVID-19. The data were produced by immunoSEQ multiplex PCR, yet TCRdb's version contains in-frame clones alone and is incomplete. Here the sample spans approximately 200,000 clones, around 80% being singletons. Source material: PBMCs or T cells enriched from blood (not recorded which). All receptors come from a man in his 60s who had recovered from COVID-19.

The rearrangement joins TRBV7-8 to TRBJ1-2, with TRBD1 identical over 10 bases. Germline V lookup: CDR1 SGHVS, CDR2 FQNEAQ. The CDR3 runs to 16 residues. J lost 4 bases, V lost 0 bases, and 5 bases had no gene match. The CDR3 DNA reads as TGTGCCAGCAGCTTAGCGGGGACAGGGGCCGCCTATGGCTACACCTTC. Translation gives CASSLAGTGAAYGYTF.

V is TRBV18 and J is TRBJ1-1; D may be TRBD1 (6 bases). Germline V lookup: CDR1 KGHSH, CDR2 LQKENI. CDR3 length: 15 amino acids. Trimming removed 2 bases at V and 0 bases at J, with 10 bases between. The CDR3 reads CASSPVDRLNTEAFF. The DNA of the CDR3 is TGTGCCAGCTCACCAGTGGACAGATTGAACACTGAAGCTTTCTTT.

This clone appeared a single time. The chain recombines TRBV6-5 with TRBJ2-2; TRBD2 is a possible D gene (6 bases). Germline values: CDR1 MNHEY, CDR2 SVGAGI. Trimming left V 8 bases short and J 3 bases short, with 16 bases between. There are 15 residues in the CDR3. The CDR3 coding sequence is TGTGCCAGCTCAAGTCGGGGGTTGTACACCGGGGAGCTGTTTTTT. Its translation: CASSSRGLYTGELFF.

The V call is TRBV5-1, the J call TRBJ2-2, with D uncertain. V lost 5 bases and J lost 5, with 10 bases in between. The CDR3 length is 13 residues. CDR1 is SGHRS and CDR2 is YFSETQ in the germline V gene. CDR3 sequence (DNA): TGCGCCAGCAGACGGCTACTAACCGGGGAGCTGTTTTTT. This gives the protein CASRRLLTGELFF.

This chain joins TRBV11-2 and TRBJ2-5; no reliable D call. CDR1 is SGHAT and CDR2 is FQNNGV in the germline V gene. V was cut by 3 bases and J by 3 bases, with 20 bases left in between. The CDR3 loop spans 17 amino acids. The CDR3 DNA reads as TGTGCCAGCAGCTTGAGGCTGCCGGGTTTGAGAAAAGAGACCCAGTACTTC. It encodes CASSLRLPGLRKETQYF.

This clone was recorded a few times. V and J are TRBV6-5 and TRBJ1-4; TRBD1 matches 10 bases. Germline CDR1 reads MNHEY; CDR2 reads SVGAGI. This CDR3 region has 13 residues. V shed 7 bases and J 6 bases; nucleotides not matched to a gene: 2. Written as DNA, the CDR3 is TGTGCCAGCAAGGGACAGGGGTATGAAAAACTGTTTTTT. Its protein product is CASKGQGYEKLFF.

This chain links TRBV5-6 with TRBJ2-5; a weak D match, TRBD2 (5 bases). The germline V and J ends were trimmed by 7 bases and 5 bases, with 12 bases remaining between them. There are 12 residues in the CDR3. Per the germline V gene, CDR1 is SGHDT and CDR2 is YYEEEE. The CDR3 is CASGISGETQYF. The CDR3 coding sequence is TGTGCCAGCGGCATTTCGGGGGAGACCCAGTACTTC.

This chain connects TRBV4-3 to TRBJ1-1, with D possibly matching TRBD1 (6 bases). CDR3 length: 16 amino acids. Germline values: CDR1 LGHNA, CDR2 YSLEER. Deletions cut 4 bases from V and 5 bases from J, with 20 bases between. Here the CDR3 DNA reads TGCGCCAGCAGCCGGCAAAACCGAGGGGGGGATACTGAAGCTTTCTTT. Protein: CASSRQNRGGDTEAFF.

The chain joins TRBV7-9 to TRBJ1-3; perhaps TRBD1 as D (6 bases). Deletions cut 3 bases from V and 4 bases from J, with 13 bases between. The CDR3 loop spans 15 amino acids. Germline V gene lookup returns CDR1 SEHNR and CDR2 FQNEAQ (reference sequence). CDR3: CASSFRDIAGNTIYF. The CDR3, as DNA: TGTGCCAGCAGCTTCCGGGACATTGCCGGAAACACCATATATTTT.

The chain recombines TRBV5-1 with TRBJ1-2; perhaps TRBD1 as D (6 bases). Germline lookup yields CDR1 SGHRS and CDR2 YFSETQ. With 4 bases removed from V and 2 bases from J, the gap between germline ends came to 12 bases. The CDR3 has 14 residues. The CDR3 nucleotides read TGCGCCAGCAGCAATAAGGGGGGGAACTATGGCTACACCTTC. Its protein is CASSNKGGNYGYTF.

This chain uses TRBV19 with TRBJ2-1, with 10 bases identical to TRBD2. Germline values: CDR1 LNHDA, CDR2 SQIVND (reference sequence). The CDR3 has 15 amino acids. V shed 4 bases, J shed 10 bases, and the junction held 10 bases outside the gene matches. The CDR3, as DNA: TGTGCCAGTAGTACAGAAGCGGGGGGGCCCGTCGAGCAGTTCTTC. Translated, it gives CASSTEAGGPVEQFF.

The chain has TRBV5-4 and TRBJ2-1; 11 nucleotides match TRBD2. CDR3 length equals 16 residues. Germline V CDR1 and CDR2: SGHNT, YYREEE (reference sequence). J gave up 4 bases and V 4 bases, and 7 bases lay outside the gene matches. This CDR3 is CASSRSGGAGYNEQFF. The CDR3 DNA sequence: TGTGCCAGCAGCCGTAGCGGGGGGGCCGGTTACAATGAGCAGTTCTTC. Full variable domain (remainder filled in from reference TRBV5-4 and TRBJ2-1): ETGVTQSPTHLIKTRGQQVTLRCSSQSGHNTVSWYQQALGQGPQFIFQYYREEENGRGNFPPRFSGLQFPNYSSELNVNALELDDSALYLCASSRSGGAGYNEQFFGPGTRLTVL.

This clone qualifies as medium-sized. This chain uses TRBV25-1 with TRBJ1-2; D is perhaps TRBD1 (6 bases). CDR1 MGHDK and CDR2 SYGVNS come from the germline V gene. With 1 base removed from V and 8 bases from J, the gap between germline ends came to 14 bases. There are 14 residues in the CDR3. CDR3 in amino acids: CASSELGRGYGYTF. The CDR3 nucleotides are TGTGCCAGCAGTGAATTAGGCAGGGGATACGGCTACACCTTC.

This chain uses TRBV7-8 with TRBJ2-7; D not certain. Trimming removed 0 bases at V and 0 bases at J, with 12 bases between. Germline V gives CDR1 SGHVS, CDR2 FQNEAQ. This CDR3 comprises 16 residues. CDR3 sequence (DNA): TGTGCCAGCAGCTTAGCGGCTTCACAGAGCTCCTACGAGCAGTACTTC. Protein: CASSLAASQSSYEQYF.

The chain uses TRBV5-1 and TRBJ2-1; D possibly corresponds to TRBD2 (5 bases). Trimming removed 4 bases from V and 6 bases from J, with 11 bases in between. The CDR3 extends over 13 amino acids. The V gene's germline CDR1 is SGHRS and CDR2 YFSETQ. DNA for the CDR3: TGCGCCAGCAGCCTCCATGAGGGCAATGAGCAGTTCTTC. Translating it yields CASSLHEGNEQFF.

The chain couples TRBV6-2 or TRBV6-3 to TRBJ1-1, with D tentatively TRBD1 (5 bases). The CDR3 is 12 residues long. Germline V lookup: CDR1 MNHEY, CDR2 SVGEGT. V lost 0 bases and J lost 11, with 10 bases in between. This CDR3 is CASSYSGHTAFF. The CDR3 DNA reads TGTGCCAGCAGTTACTCGGGGCATACTGCTTTCTTT.

V is TRBV19 and J is TRBJ1-5; D gene uncertain. V lost 3 bases, J lost 1 base, and 7 bases lay in between. The CDR3 runs to 14 residues. The germline gives CDR1 LNHDA, CDR2 SQIVND (reference sequence). CDR3 loop: CASSMAGSNQPQHF. CDR3 in DNA: TGTGCCAGTAGTATGGCCGGGAGCAATCAGCCCCAGCATTTT.

This clone was seen only a few times. V usage is TRBV5-4 and J usage is TRBJ1-6; no reliable D call. The ends were cut back, 3 bases at V and 7 bases at J, with 8 bases in the middle. There are 13 residues in the CDR3. Germline V CDR1 and CDR2: SGHNT, YYREEE (reference sequence). In DNA, the CDR3 is TGTGCCAGCAGCTGGGGAGAGAATTCACCCCTCCACTTT. Protein product: CASSWGENSPLHF.

The V call is TRBV14, the J call TRBJ2-7, with 9 bases that match TRBD2. Germline V gene lookup returns CDR1 SGHDN and CDR2 FVKESK. V was pared by 4 bases and J by 1 base, with 14 bases of the junction left unmatched. This CDR3 has 18 amino acids. CDR3 protein: CASSPGRIQRGDSYEQYF. Written as DNA, the CDR3 is TGTGCCAGCAGCCCGGGGCGGATACAGCGGGGGGATTCCTACGAGCAGTACTTC.

This clone was seen a handful of times. Other nucleotide sequences in the sample specify the same CDR3. The V call is TRBV11-3, the J call TRBJ2-7, with 7 bases aligning to TRBD1. The CDR3 spans 14 residues. The germline V gene encodes CDR1 SGHNT and CDR2 YENEEA. V trimming: 1 base; J trimming: 1 base; junction bases outside the gene matches: 1. The CDR3: CASSLGGQSYEQYF. For the CDR3, the DNA is TGTGCCAGCAGCTTAGGGGGACAGTCCTACGAGCAGTACTTC.

This clone was seen only a few times. The chain employs TRBV5-5 and TRBJ1-6; 8 nucleotides line up with TRBD1. Germline values: CDR1 SGHKS, CDR2 YYEKEE (reference sequence). V lost 3 bases, J lost 9 bases, and 11 bases stayed unmatched. The CDR3 is 16 residues long. The CDR3 is CASSWKQGVGGSPLHF. CDR3 in DNA: TGTGCCAGCAGCTGGAAACAGGGGGTTGGAGGTTCACCCCTCCACTTT.

The V gene is TRBV19, the J gene TRBJ2-2; 12 positions match TRBD2. The germline V gene encodes CDR1 LNHDA and CDR2 SQIVND (reference sequence). The CDR3 has 17 amino acids. Trimming at V came to 4 bases and at J to 3 bases, leaving 6 bases not matched to a gene. The CDR3 DNA follows: TGTGCCAGTAGTACCAGGACTAGCGGGGTTCACACCGGGGAGCTGTTTTTT. Translation gives CASSTRTSGVHTGELFF. The full variable domain, with the rest looked up from reference TRBV19 and TRBJ2-2, is DGGITQSPKYLFRKEGQNVTLSCEQNLNHDAMYWYRQDPGQGLRLIYYSQIVNDFQKGDIAEGYSVSREKKESFPLTVTSAQKNPTAFYLCASSTRTSGVHTGELFFGEGSRLTVL.

The chain combines TRBV4-2 with TRBJ1-2; 10 bases are shared with TRBD1. CDR1 and CDR2 from the germline V gene are LGHNA and YNFKEQ. The CDR3 is 15 amino acids. J was trimmed by 4 bases and V by 5 bases; bases with no gene match: 7. The CDR3 region is CASSTRQGASYGYTF. The CDR3 nucleotides read TGTGCCAGCAGCACTAGACAGGGGGCTTCCTATGGCTACACCTTC.

This rearrangement joins TRBV12-3 or TRBV12-4 to TRBJ2-1; the match to TRBD2 covers 8 bases. With V trimmed by 4 bases and J by 10 bases, 3 bases remained unmatched. The CDR3 loop spans 12 amino acids. CDR3 bases: TGTGCCAGCAGTTCATTAGCGGGGGAGCAGTTCTTC. Translation gives CASSSLAGEQFF.

The V gene is TRBV7-9, the J gene TRBJ1-6; D is perhaps TRBD1 (6 bases). Germline V lookup: CDR1 SEHNR, CDR2 FQNEAQ (reference sequence). V lost 2 bases to trimming and J lost 7 bases, with 9 bases between them. The CDR3 has 14 residues. CDR3 loop: CASSLKGENSPLHF. The CDR3, as DNA: TGTGCCAGCAGCTTAAAGGGGGAGAATTCACCCCTCCACTTT.

V usage is TRBV25-1 and J usage is TRBJ1-4; 7 nucleotides align to TRBD1. Germline CDR1 is MGHDK and CDR2 is SYGVNS. The CDR3 consists of 14 residues. The junction had 3 bases not matched to a gene; V was cut back by 5 bases and J by 3 bases. CDR3 region: CASSQTGSNEKLFF. CDR3 nucleotide sequence: TGTGCCAGCAGTCAGACAGGGTCTAATGAAAAACTGTTTTTT.

This clone was counted a single time. V usage is TRBV11-3 and J usage is TRBJ2-3, with 7 bases lining up with TRBD2. Per the germline V gene, CDR1 is SGHNT and CDR2 is YENEEA. Trimming took 2 bases from V and 5 from J; bases not matched to a gene: 13. This CDR3 is built from 17 residues. This CDR3 reads CASSLRSRTRRVDTQYF. The CDR3 DNA is TGTGCCAGCAGCTTAAGGTCGAGGACTAGGAGGGTAGATACGCAGTATTTT.

The genes are TRBV10-2 and TRBJ1-5; D not resolved. The CDR3 loop spans 13 amino acids. Germline V gene data show CDR1 as WSHSY and CDR2 as SAAADI. With 0 bases removed from V and 4 bases from J, the gap between germline ends came to 4 bases. The DNA for the CDR3 is TGCGCCAGCAGTGAGTCTCGGAATCAGCCCCAGCATTTT. It codes for CASSESRNQPQHF.

The chain is built from TRBV30 and TRBJ1-2; possible D gene TRBD1, 5 bases. The V end was cut by 1 base, the J end by 7 bases, with 10 bases between. Per germline, CDR1 GTSNPN and CDR2 SVGIG (reference sequence). CDR3 length: 12 residues. CDR3 nucleotide sequence: TGTGCCTGGAGTGATGAGGGACTTGGCTACACCTTC. Translation gives CAWSDEGLGYTF. The full variable domain, in which reference TRBV30 and TRBJ1-2 provide the parts outside the CDR3, is SQTIHQWPATLVQPVGSPLSLECTVEGTSNPNLYWYRQAAGRGLQLLFYSVGIGQISSEVPQNLSASRPQDRQFILSSKKLLLSDSGFYLCAWSDEGLGYTFGSGTRLTVV.

The chain joins TRBV10-3 to TRBJ2-5; maybe TRBD1 (6 bases). With 3 bases removed from V and 1 base from J, the gap between germline ends came to 12 bases. CDR3 size: 15 residues. CDR1 is ENHRY and CDR2 is SYGVKD in the germline V gene. The CDR3 reads CAISDPTGTQETQYF. In DNA, the CDR3 is TGTGCCATCAGTGATCCCACAGGGACCCAAGAGACCCAGTACTTC.